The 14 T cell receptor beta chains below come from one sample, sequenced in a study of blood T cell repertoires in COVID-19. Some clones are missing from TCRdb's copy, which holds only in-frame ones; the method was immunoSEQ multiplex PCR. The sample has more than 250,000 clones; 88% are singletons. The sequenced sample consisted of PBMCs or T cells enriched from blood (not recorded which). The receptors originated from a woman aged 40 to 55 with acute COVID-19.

CDR3 region: CASSEVAAYTGELFF. CDR3 sequence (DNA): TGTGCCAGCAGTGAGGTAGCGGCTTACACCGGGGAGCTGTTTTTT. The V and J genes are TRBV2 and TRBJ2-2; tentative D call: TRBD2 (6 bases). In germline, CDR1 is SNHLY, CDR2 FYNNEI. This CDR3 comprises 15 residues. Trimming took 3 bases from V and 3 from J, leaving 11 bases between them.

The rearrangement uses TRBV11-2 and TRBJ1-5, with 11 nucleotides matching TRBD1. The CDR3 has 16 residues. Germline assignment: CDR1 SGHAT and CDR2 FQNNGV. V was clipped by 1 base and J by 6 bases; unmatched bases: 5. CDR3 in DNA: TGTGCCAGCAGCTTAGGGGGACAGGGGGTCTCTCAGCCCCAGCATTTT. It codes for CASSLGGQGVSQPQHF.

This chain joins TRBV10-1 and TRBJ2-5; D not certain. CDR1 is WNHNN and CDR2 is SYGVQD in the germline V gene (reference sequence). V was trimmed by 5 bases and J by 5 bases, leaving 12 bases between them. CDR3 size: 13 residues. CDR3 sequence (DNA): TGCGCCAGCAGTCCACAAATCGGGGAGACCCAGTACTTC. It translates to CASSPQIGETQYF.

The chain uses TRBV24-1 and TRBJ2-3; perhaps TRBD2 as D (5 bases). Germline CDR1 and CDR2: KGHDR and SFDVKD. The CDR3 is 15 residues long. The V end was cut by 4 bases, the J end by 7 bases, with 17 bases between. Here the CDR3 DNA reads TGTGCCACCAGTGACAGAGCCCGGGATCAGAATACGCAGTATTTT. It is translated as CATSDRARDQNTQYF.

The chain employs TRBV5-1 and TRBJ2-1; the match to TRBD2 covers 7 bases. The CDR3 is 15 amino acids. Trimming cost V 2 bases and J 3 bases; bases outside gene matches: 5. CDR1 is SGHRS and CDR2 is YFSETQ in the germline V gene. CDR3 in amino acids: CASSLTSEGYNEQFF. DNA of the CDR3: TGCGCCAGCAGCTTAACTAGCGAGGGCTACAATGAGCAGTTCTTC.

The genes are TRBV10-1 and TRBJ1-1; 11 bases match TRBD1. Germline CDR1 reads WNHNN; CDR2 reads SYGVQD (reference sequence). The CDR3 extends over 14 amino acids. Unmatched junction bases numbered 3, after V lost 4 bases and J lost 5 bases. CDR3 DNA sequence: TGCGCCAGCAGTGCCGGGACAGGGGGTACTGAAGCTTTCTTT. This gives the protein CASSAGTGGTEAFF.

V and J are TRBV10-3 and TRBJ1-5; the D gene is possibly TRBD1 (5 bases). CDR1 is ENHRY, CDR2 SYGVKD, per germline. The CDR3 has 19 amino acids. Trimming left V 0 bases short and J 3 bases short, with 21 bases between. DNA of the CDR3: TGTGCCATCAGTGAGTCACGCGGGGTGAACAGGTTAGCCAATCAGCCCCAGCATTTT. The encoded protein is CAISESRGVNRLANQPQHF.

The CDR3 spells CASSARAYGYTF. In DNA, the CDR3 is TGTGCCAGCAGTGCGAGGGCCTATGGCTACACCTTC. The chain is built from TRBV28 and TRBJ1-2; D is undetermined. V was trimmed by 5 bases and J by 4 bases, leaving 8 bases between them. The CDR3 contains 12 residues. Germline V gives CDR1 MDHEN, CDR2 SYDVKM.

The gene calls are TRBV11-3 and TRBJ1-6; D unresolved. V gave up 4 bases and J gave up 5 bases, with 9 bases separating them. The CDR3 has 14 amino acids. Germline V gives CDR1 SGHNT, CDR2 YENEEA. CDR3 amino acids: CASSYISNNSPLHF. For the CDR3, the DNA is TGTGCCAGCAGCTACATATCCAATAATTCACCCCTCCACTTT. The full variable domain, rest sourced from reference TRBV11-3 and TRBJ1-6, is EAGVVQSPRYKIIEKKQPVAFWCNPISGHNTLYWYLQNLGQGPELLIRYENEEAVDDSQLPKDRFSAERLKGVDSTLKIQPAELGDSAVYLCASSYISNNSPLHFGNGTRLTVT.

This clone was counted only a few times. CDR3 in amino acids: CASSRNPKEELFF. The CDR3 DNA sequence: TGCGCCAGCAGCCGCAATCCCAAGGAGGAACTGTTTTTT. V usage is TRBV5-1 and J usage is TRBJ1-4; no reliable D call. V was pared by 4 bases and J by 12 bases, with 16 bases between. This CDR3 region has 13 residues. Germline CDR1 SGHRS, CDR2 YFSETQ.

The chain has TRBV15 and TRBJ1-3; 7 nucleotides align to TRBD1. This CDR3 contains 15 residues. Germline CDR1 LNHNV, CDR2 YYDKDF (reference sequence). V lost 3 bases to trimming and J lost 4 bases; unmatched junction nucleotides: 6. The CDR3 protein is CATSRDTGVGNTIYF. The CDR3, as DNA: TGTGCCACCAGCAGGGATACAGGGGTGGGAAACACCATATATTTT.

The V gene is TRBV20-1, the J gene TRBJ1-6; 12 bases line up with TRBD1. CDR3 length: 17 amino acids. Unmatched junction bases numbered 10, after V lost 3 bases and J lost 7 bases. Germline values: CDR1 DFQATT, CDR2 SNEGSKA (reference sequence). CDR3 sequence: CSASPGTGGDLNSPLHF. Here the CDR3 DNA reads TGCAGTGCTAGTCCCGGGACAGGGGGCGATCTCAATTCACCCCTCCACTTT.

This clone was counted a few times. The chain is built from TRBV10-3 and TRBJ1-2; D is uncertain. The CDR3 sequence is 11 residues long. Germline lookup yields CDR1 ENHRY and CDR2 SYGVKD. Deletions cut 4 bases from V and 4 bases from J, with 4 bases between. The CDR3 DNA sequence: TGTGCCATCAGTGCTCTCTATGGCTACACCTTC. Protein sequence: CAISALYGYTF.

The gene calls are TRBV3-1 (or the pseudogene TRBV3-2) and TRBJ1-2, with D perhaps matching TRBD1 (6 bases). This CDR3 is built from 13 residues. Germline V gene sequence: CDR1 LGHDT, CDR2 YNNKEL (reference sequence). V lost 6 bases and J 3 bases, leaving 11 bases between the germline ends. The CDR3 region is CASRKAGDYGYTF. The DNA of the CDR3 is TGTGCCAGCAGAAAAGCAGGGGACTATGGCTACACCTTC.